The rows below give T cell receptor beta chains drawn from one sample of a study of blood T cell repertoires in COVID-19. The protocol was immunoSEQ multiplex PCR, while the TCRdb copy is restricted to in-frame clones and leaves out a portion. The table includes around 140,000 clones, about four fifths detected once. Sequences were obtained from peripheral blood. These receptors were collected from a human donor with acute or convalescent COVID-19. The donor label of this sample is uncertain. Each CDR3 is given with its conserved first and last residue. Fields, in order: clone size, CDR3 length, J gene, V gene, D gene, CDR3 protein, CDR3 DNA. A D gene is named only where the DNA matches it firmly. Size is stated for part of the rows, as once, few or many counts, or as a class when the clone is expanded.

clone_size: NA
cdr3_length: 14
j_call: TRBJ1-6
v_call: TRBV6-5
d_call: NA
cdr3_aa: CASSYAQGNSPLHF
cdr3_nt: TGTGCCAGCTCTTACGCCCAGGGGAATTCACCCCTCCACTTT

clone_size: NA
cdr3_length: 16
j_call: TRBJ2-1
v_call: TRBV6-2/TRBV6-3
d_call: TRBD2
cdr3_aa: CASSYSTGGPDNEQFF
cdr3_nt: TGTGCCAGCAGTTACTCGACGGGGGGGCCGGACAATGAGCAGTTCTTC

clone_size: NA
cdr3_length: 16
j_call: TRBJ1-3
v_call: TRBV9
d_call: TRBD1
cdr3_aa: CASSAGTGRAGNTIYF
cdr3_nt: TGTGCCAGCAGCGCCGGGACAGGGCGAGCTGGAAACACCATATATTTT

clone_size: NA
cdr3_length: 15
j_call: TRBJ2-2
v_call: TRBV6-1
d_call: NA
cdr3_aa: CASSEVGGHTGELFF
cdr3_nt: TGTGCCAGCAGTGAAGTGGGGGGGCACACCGGGGAGCTGTTTTTT

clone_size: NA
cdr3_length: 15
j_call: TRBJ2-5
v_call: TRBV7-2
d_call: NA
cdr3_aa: CASTPEALGKRTQYF
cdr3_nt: TGTGCCAGCACTCCGGAGGCACTTGGGAAGCGAACCCAGTACTTC

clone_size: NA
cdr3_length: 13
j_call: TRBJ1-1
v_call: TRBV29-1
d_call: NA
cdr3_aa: CSVETGHRAEAFF
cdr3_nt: TGCAGCGTCGAAACCGGACATCGCGCTGAAGCTTTCTTT

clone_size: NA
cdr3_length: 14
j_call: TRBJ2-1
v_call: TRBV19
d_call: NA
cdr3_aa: CASSISTGGVEQFF
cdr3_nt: TGTGCCAGTAGTATCTCTACCGGAGGGGTCGAGCAGTTCTTC

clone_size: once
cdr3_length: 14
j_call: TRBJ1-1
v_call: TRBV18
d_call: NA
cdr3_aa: CASSLSGENTEAFF
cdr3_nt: TGTGCCAGCTCCCTTTCAGGGGAGAACACTGAAGCTTTCTTT

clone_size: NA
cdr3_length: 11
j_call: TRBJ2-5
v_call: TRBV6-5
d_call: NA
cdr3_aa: CASRGQETQYF
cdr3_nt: TGTGCCAGCCGCGGGCAAGAGACCCAGTACTTC

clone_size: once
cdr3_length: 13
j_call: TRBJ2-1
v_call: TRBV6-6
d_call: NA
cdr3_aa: CASSYVASNEQFF
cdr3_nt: TGTGCCAGCAGTTACGTGGCTAGCAATGAGCAGTTCTTC

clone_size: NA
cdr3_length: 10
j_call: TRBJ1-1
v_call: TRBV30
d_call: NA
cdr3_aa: CASRNTEAFF
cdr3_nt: TGTGCCTCTCGGAACACTGAAGCTTTCTTT

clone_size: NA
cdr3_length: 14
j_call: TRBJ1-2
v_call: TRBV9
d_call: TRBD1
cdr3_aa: CASSVEGAGYGYTF
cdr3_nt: TGTGCCAGCAGCGTGGAGGGGGCAGGCTATGGCTACACCTTC

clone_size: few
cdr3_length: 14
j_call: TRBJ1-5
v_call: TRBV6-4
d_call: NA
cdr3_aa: CASSDDSLNQPQHF
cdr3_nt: TGTGCCAGCAGCGATGACAGTTTGAATCAGCCCCAGCATTTT

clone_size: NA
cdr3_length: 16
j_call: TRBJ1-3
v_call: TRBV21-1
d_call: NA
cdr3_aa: CASSPRTADSGNTIYF
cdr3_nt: TGTGCCAGCAGCCCGCGGACAGCCGACTCTGGAAACACCATATATTTT

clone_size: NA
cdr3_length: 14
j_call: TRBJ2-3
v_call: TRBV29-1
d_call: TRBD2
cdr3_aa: CSAGGLSGTDTQYF
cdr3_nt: TGCAGCGCGGGGGGGCTGTCTGGGACAGATACGCAGTATTTT

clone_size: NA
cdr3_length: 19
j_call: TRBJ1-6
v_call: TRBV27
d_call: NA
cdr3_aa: CASRRRLLGRSSYNSPLHF
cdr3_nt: TGTGCCAGCCGCAGAAGGTTGCTGGGCCGTAGCTCCTATAATTCACCCCTCCACTTT

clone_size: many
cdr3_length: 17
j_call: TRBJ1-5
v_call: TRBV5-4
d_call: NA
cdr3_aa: CASSPTPGGRGNQPQHF
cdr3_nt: TGTGCCAGCAGCCCCACACCCGGGGGGCGCGGCAATCAGCCCCAGCATTTT

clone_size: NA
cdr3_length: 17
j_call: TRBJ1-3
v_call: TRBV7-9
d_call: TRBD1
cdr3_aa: CASSLSRTGSTGNTIYF
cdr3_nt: TGTGCCAGCAGCTTATCGCGGACAGGCTCGACGGGAAACACCATATATTTT

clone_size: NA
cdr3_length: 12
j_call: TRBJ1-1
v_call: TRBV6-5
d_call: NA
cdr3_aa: CASSSAETEAFF
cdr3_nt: TGTGCCAGCAGTTCGGCGGAGACTGAAGCTTTCTTT

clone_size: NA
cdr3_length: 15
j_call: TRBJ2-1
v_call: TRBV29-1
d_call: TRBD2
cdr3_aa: CSVPPGTSSYNEQFF
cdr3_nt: TGCAGCGTCCCCCCCGGGACTAGCTCCTACAATGAGCAGTTCTTC

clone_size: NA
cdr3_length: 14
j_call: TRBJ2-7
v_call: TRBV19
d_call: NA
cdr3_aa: CASSSGVGFYEQYF
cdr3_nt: TGTGCCAGTAGTAGCGGGGTTGGATTCTACGAGCAGTACTTC

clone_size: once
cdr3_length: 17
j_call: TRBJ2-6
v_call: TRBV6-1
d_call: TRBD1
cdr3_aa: CASSDPGQGTGANVLTF
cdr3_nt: TGTGCCAGCAGTGACCCCGGACAGGGAACCGGGGCCAACGTCCTGACTTTC

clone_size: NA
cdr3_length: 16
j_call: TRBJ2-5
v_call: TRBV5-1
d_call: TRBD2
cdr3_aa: CASSLTSGVPQETQYF
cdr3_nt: TGCGCCAGCAGCCTGACTAGCGGCGTACCCCAAGAGACCCAGTACTTC

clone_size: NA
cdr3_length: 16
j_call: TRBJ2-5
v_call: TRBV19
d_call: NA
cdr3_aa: CASSKEGLTVPGTQYF
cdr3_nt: TGTGCCAGTAGTAAGGAGGGACTTACCGTCCCCGGGACCCAGTACTTC

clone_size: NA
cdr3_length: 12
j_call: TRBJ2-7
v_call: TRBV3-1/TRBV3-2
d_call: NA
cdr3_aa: CASGLAGLEQYF
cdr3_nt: TGTGCCAGCGGATTGGCGGGGCTCGAGCAGTACTTC

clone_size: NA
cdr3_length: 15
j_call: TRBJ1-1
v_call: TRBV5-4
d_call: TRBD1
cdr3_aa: CASSFFTQQGTEAFF
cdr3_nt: TGTGCCAGCAGCTTTTTTACCCAACAGGGGACTGAAGCTTTCTTT

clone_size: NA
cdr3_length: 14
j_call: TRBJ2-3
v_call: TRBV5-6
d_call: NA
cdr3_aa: CASSLLGASGTQYF
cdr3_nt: TGTGCCAGCAGCCTCCTCGGCGCTAGTGGTACGCAGTATTTT

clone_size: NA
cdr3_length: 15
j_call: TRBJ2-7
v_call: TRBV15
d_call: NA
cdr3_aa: CATSRDPDRPHEQYF
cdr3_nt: TGTGCCACCAGCAGAGACCCCGACAGGCCCCACGAGCAGTACTTC

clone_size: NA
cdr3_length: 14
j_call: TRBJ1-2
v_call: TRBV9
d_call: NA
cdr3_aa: CASSATVPLWGYTF
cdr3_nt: TGTGCCAGCAGCGCCACAGTGCCGCTTTGGGGCTACACCTTC

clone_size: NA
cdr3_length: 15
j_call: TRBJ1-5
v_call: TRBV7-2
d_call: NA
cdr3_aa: CASTSGGYSNQPQHF
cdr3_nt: TGTGCCAGCACCTCGGGGGGGTATAGCAATCAGCCCCAGCATTTT

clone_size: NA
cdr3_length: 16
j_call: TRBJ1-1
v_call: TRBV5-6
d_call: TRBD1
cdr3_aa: CASSTGTGKGNTEAFF
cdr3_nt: TGTGCCAGCAGCACCGGGACAGGCAAGGGGAACACTGAAGCTTTCTTT

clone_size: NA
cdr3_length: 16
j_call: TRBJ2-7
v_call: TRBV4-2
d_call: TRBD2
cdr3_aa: CASSQLSGGRSYEQYF
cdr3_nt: TGTGCCAGCAGCCAACTCAGCGGGGGCCGCTCCTACGAGCAGTACTTC

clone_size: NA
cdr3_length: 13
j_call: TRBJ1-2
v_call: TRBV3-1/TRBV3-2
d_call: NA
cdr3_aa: CASSQGAGYGYTF
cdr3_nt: TGTGCCAGCAGCCAAGGGGCAGGCTATGGCTACACCTTC

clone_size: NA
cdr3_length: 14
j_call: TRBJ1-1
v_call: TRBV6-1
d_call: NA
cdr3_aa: CASSDAGIRTEAFF
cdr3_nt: TGTGCCAGCAGTGATGCAGGGATTCGTACTGAAGCTTTCTTT

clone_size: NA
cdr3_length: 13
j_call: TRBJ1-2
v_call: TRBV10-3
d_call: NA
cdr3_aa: CAISDGQIYGYTF
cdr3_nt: TGTGCCATCAGTGATGGGCAGATCTATGGCTACACCTTC

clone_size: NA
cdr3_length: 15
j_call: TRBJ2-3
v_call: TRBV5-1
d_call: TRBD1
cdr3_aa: CASSLMQGGTDTQYF
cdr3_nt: TGCGCCAGCAGCTTGATGCAGGGGGGCACAGATACGCAGTATTTT

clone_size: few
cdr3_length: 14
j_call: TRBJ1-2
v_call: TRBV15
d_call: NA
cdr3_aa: CATSRSLGGYGYTF
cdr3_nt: TGTGCCACCAGCAGGTCCCTAGGGGGCTATGGCTACACCTTC

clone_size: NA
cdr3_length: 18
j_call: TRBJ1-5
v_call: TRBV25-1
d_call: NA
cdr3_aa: CASSIRRGLERGNQPQHF
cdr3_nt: TGTGCCAGCAGTATCAGGAGGGGACTGGAAAGGGGCAATCAGCCCCAGCATTTT

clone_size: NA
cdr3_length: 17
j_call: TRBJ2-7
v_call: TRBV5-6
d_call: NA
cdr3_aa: CASTLVATRRTSYEQYF
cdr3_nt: TGTGCCAGCACCTTGGTTGCCACCAGAAGAACCTCCTACGAGCAGTACTTC

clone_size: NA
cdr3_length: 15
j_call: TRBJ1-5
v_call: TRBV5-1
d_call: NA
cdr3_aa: CASSLGDIAGQPQHF
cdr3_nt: TGCGCCAGCAGCTTGGGGGACATTGCGGGTCAGCCCCAGCATTTT

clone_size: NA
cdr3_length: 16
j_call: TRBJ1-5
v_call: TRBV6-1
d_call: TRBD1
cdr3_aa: CASSENDRGWNQPQHF
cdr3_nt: TGTGCCAGCAGTGAAAATGACAGGGGGTGGAATCAGCCCCAGCATTTT

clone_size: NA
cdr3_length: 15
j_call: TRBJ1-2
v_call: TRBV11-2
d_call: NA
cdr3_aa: CASSFPGGMGYGYTF
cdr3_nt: TGTGCCAGCAGCTTCCCGGGTGGTATGGGCTATGGCTACACCTTC

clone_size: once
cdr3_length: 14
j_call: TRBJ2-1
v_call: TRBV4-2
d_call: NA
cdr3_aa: CASSLGYSGNEQFF
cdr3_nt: TGTGCCAGCAGCCTGGGTTATAGCGGTAATGAGCAGTTCTTC

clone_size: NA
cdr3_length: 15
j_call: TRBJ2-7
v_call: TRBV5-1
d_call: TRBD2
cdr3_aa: CASRERRGITYEQYF
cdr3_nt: TGCGCCAGCAGGGAGCGGCGGGGGATTACCTACGAGCAGTACTTC

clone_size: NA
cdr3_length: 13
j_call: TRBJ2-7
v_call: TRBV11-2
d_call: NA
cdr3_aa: CASSFGGGIEQYF
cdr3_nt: TGTGCCAGCAGCTTTGGAGGGGGCATCGAGCAGTACTTC

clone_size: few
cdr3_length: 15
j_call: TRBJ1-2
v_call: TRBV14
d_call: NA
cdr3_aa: CASSQERRAFGGYTF
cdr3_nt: TGTGCCAGCAGCCAAGAGAGGCGGGCCTTTGGAGGCTACACCTTC

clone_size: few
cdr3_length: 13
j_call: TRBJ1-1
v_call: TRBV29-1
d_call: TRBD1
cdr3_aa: CSVLQGAGTEAFF
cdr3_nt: TGCAGCGTTCTACAGGGGGCGGGTACTGAAGCTTTCTTT

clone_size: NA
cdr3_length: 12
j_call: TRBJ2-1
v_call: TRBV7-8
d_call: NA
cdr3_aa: CASSPGGNEQFF
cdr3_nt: TGTGCCAGCAGCCCCGGGGGCAATGAGCAGTTCTTC

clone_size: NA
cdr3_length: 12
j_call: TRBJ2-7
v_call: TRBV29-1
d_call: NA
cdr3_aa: CSVGPQGGEQYF
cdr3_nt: TGCAGCGTCGGTCCCCAGGGGGGCGAGCAGTACTTC

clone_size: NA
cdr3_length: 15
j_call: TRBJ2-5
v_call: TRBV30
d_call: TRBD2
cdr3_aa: CAWSVTAGGWETQYF
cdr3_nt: TGTGCCTGGAGTGTCACAGCGGGGGGTTGGGAGACCCAGTACTTC

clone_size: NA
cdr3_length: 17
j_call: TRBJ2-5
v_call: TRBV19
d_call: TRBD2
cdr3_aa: CASSPRTSGDFQETQYF
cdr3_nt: TGTGCCAGTAGTCCGCGGACTAGCGGGGATTTCCAAGAGACCCAGTACTTC

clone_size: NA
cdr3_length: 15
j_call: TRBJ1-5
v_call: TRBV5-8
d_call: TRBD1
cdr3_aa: CASSFGTGANQPQHF
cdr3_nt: TGTGCCAGCAGCTTTGGGACAGGCGCCAATCAGCCCCAGCATTTT

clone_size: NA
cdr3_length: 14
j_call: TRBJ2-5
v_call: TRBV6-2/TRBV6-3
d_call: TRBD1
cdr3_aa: CASSPRTGPETQYF
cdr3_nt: TGTGCCAGCAGTCCACGGACAGGGCCAGAGACCCAGTACTTC

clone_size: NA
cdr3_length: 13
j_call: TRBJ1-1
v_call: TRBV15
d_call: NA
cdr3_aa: CATSMRASTEAFF
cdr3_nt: TGTGCCACCAGCATGAGGGCCAGCACTGAAGCTTTCTTT

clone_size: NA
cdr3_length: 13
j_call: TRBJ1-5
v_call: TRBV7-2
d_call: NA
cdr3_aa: CASSARINQPQHF
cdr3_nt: TGTGCCAGCAGCGCCAGGATCAATCAGCCCCAGCATTTT

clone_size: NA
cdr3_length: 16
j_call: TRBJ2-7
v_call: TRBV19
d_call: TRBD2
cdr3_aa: CASSIRSSGGAHEQYF
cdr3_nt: TGTGCCAGTAGTATAAGGTCTAGCGGGGGGGCTCACGAGCAGTACTTC

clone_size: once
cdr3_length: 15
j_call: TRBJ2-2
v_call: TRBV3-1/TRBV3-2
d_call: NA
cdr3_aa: CASSRPDYPAGELFF
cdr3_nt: TGTGCCAGCAGCCGACCGGACTATCCCGCCGGGGAGCTGTTTTTT

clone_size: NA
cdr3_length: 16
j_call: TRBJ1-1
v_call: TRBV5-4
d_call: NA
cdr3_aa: CASSPQGSQTNTEAFF
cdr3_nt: TGTGCCAGCAGCCCACAGGGATCCCAAACGAACACTGAAGCTTTCTTT

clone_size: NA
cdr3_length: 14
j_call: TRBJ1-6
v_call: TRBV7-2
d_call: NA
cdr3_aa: CASSPGFGNSPLHF
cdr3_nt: TGTGCCAGCAGCCCGGGATTTGGTAATTCACCCCTCCACTTT

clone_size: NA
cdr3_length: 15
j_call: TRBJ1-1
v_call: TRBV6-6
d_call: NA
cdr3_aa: CASTPRVQTNTEAFF
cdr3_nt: TGTGCCAGCACCCCCCGAGTCCAAACGAACACTGAAGCTTTCTTT